The entry that follows covers one T cell receptor beta chain sequence. Its antigen is not identified. The record originates from a study of identical twins. TCRdb reanalysed the 5' RACE reads using MiXCR and keeps one entry per CDR3 protein. The data contain around 490,000 distinct CDR3 sequences, under 25% of them singletons. This CDR3 is built from 15 residues. Looked up from germline, CDR1 is MNHEY and CDR2 is SVGEGT. The V gene lost 1 base and the J gene lost 7 bases, with 11 bases spanning the gap. Study-wide points: Findings depended on cross-sectional statistics rather than tracking the same donors. With abundant cord blood beta clonotypes, insertions were fewer; memory repertoires showed no such pattern. Compared with models, monozygotic twins showed more out-of-frame TCR alpha sharing.

The same specimen was also included in a second study, on yellow fever vaccine responses in identical twins.

The clonotype was recovered from a woman under 30 in good health. The V gene is TRBV6-2 or TRBV6-3, the J gene TRBJ1-6; a possible D gene is TRBD1 (6 bases). The source material was CD4+ T cells sorted from blood. Written as DNA, the CDR3 is TGTGCCAGCAGTTACTACGGGACAAAGAATTCACCCCTCCACTTT. Protein sequence: CASSYYGTKNSPLHF.